A single sample gave rise to the 19 T cell receptor beta chains below, sequenced in a study of blood T cell repertoires in COVID-19. Assay used: immunoSEQ multiplex PCR; TCRdb lists only in-frame clones, some missing. The repertoire has some 330,000 clones, around four fifths of them found once; the top ten carry about 5.4%. Input material: PBMCs or T cells enriched from blood (not recorded which). These TCRs come from a woman aged 45-59 years who had recovered from COVID-19.

V gene TRBV3-1 (or the pseudogene TRBV3-2) combines with J gene TRBJ1-5; weak D call: TRBD1 (5 bases). The germline V gene encodes CDR1 LGHDT and CDR2 YNNKEL (reference sequence). V was trimmed by 3 bases and J by 2 bases, leaving 14 bases between them. The CDR3 runs to 16 residues. This CDR3 reads CASSQGGAQGNQPQHF. For the CDR3, the DNA is TGTGCCAGCAGCCAGGGTGGGGCCCAGGGCAATCAGCCCCAGCATTTT.

This chain connects TRBV25-1 to TRBJ2-5, with D tentatively TRBD1 (6 bases). The ends were cut back, 4 bases at V and 2 bases at J, with 11 bases in the middle. Looked up from germline, CDR1 is MGHDK and CDR2 is SYGVNS. There are 14 residues in the CDR3. CDR3 DNA: TGTGCCAGCAGTGCCTACCAGGGGCAAGAGACCCAGTACTTC. This encodes CASSAYQGQETQYF. Drawing the rest from reference TRBV25-1 and TRBJ2-5, the complete variable domain is EADIYQTPRYLVIGTGKKITLECSQTMGHDKMYWYQQDPGMELHLIHYSYGVNSTEKGDLSSESTVSRIRTEHFPLTLESARPSHTSQYLCASSAYQGQETQYFGPGTRLLVL.

The chain links TRBV5-6 to TRBJ1-2, with no clear D. The CDR3 sequence is 11 residues long. Germline assignment: CDR1 SGHDT and CDR2 YYEEEE. V dropped 6 bases and J dropped 8 bases, with 11 bases sitting between them. CDR3 nucleotide sequence: TGTGCCAGCACACTGGGCTTAGGCTACACCTTC. Protein product: CASTLGLGYTF.

This clone was seen more than once but under ten times. The chain links TRBV11-2 to TRBJ1-4, with TRBD1 identical over 7 bases. Germline values: CDR1 SGHAT, CDR2 FQNNGV. The CDR3 is 18 residues long. V was pared by 0 bases and J by 4 bases, with 11 bases of the junction left unmatched. The CDR3 protein is CASSLDLNDRARNEKLFF. Written as DNA, the CDR3 is TGTGCCAGCAGCTTAGATCTAAACGACAGGGCCCGTAATGAAAAACTGTTTTTT.

V gene TRBV2 combines with J gene TRBJ1-5, with D possibly TRBD1 on 5 matching bases. Germline V lookup: CDR1 SNHLY, CDR2 FYNNEI. CDR3 length: 15 amino acids. Trimming stripped 6 bases from V and 10 bases from J, with 22 bases between. The CDR3 sequence: CASRPGGRGRGPQHF. The CDR3 DNA reads TGTGCCAGCAGGCCTGGTGGAAGGGGCCGAGGACCCCAGCATTTT.

The V gene is TRBV27, the J gene TRBJ2-7, with 9 bases matching TRBD2. The CDR3 has 14 amino acids. V lost 4 bases and J lost 6; bases outside the gene matches: 7. Germline V lookup: CDR1 MNHEY, CDR2 SMNVEV (reference sequence). The CDR3 DNA sequence: TGTGCCAGCAGTTGGGGGGGTAGCGGGAGCGAGCAGTACTTC. It codes for CASSWGGSGSEQYF.

This rearrangement joins TRBV5-1 to TRBJ1-6; 7 positions match TRBD1. V was pared by 2 bases and J by 8 bases, with 4 bases of the junction left unmatched. CDR3 length: 14 residues. From germline, CDR1 is SGHRS and CDR2 YFSETQ. The chain's CDR3 is CASSLHDRDSPLHF. The CDR3 region has the DNA TGCGCCAGCAGCTTACATGACAGGGATTCACCCCTCCACTTT.

V and J are TRBV7-9 and TRBJ2-5; 8 bases line up with TRBD2. The CDR3 has 15 amino acids. The J segment lost 1 base and the V segment lost 5 bases, leaving 6 bases of the junction unmatched. Germline CDR1 reads SEHNR; CDR2 reads FQNEAQ (reference sequence). Written as DNA, the CDR3 is TGTGCCAGCAGCCTCGGCGGGGGGCTCCAAGAGACCCAGTACTTC. Encoded protein: CASSLGGGLQETQYF.

This clone was counted only a few times. The chain couples TRBV7-9 to TRBJ2-3; D remains ambiguous. Germline lookup yields CDR1 SEHNR and CDR2 FQNEAQ (reference sequence). V was pared by 4 bases and J by 2 bases, with 19 bases between. The CDR3 length is 17 residues. CDR3 nucleotides: TGTGCCAGCAGCTCCTCCGGGTCCCACGGCTACACAGATACGCAGTATTTT. The encoded protein is CASSSSGSHGYTDTQYF.

V usage is TRBV6-5 and J usage is TRBJ1-6; possible D gene TRBD1, 5 bases. V was clipped by 2 bases and J by 5 bases, with 7 bases between them. Germline assignment: CDR1 MNHEY and CDR2 SVGAGI. CDR3 length: 14 residues. The CDR3 nucleotides read TGTGCCAGCAGTTACAACAGGAATAATTCACCCCTCCACTTT. It is translated as CASSYNRNNSPLHF.

V and J are TRBV5-6 and TRBJ2-7, with 10 bases aligning to TRBD2. The length of the CDR3 is 13 residues. Germline V gene lookup returns CDR1 SGHDT and CDR2 YYEEEE. V trimming: 7 bases; J trimming: 4 bases; junction bases outside the gene matches: 5. CDR3 in amino acids: CASSLLAGYEQYF. CDR3 sequence (DNA): TGTGCCAGCTCCCTACTAGCGGGGTACGAGCAGTACTTC.

The chain is built from TRBV20-1 and TRBJ1-1; D ambiguous. Germline values: CDR1 DFQATT, CDR2 SNEGSKA (reference sequence). The CDR3 is 14 amino acids. The V end lost 3 bases, the J end lost 5 bases, and 16 bases lay between the germline ends. The CDR3 is CSASMDSGWTEAFF. Here the CDR3 DNA reads TGCAGTGCTAGTATGGACTCTGGGTGGACTGAAGCTTTCTTT.

The rearrangement joins TRBV12-3 or TRBV12-4 to TRBJ1-1; D is undetermined. This CDR3 is built from 13 residues. V dropped 10 bases and J dropped 0 bases, with 12 bases sitting between them. For the CDR3, the DNA is TGTGCCACTTCGACAAGCATGAACACTGAAGCTTTCTTT. Translation gives CATSTSMNTEAFF.

The chain recombines TRBV6-5 with TRBJ1-2; maybe TRBD1 (6 bases). Trimming took 7 bases from V and 4 from J, leaving 16 bases between them. The CDR3 runs to 14 residues. Germline CDR1 is MNHEY and CDR2 is SVGAGI. The CDR3 region is CASTRAGAAYGYTF. The CDR3 bases are TGTGCCAGCACCAGGGCGGGGGCTGCCTATGGCTACACCTTC.

In regard to this clone: Other DNA variants within this sample encode the same CDR3. The V call is TRBV7-9, the J call TRBJ2-1; TRBD2 is a possible D gene (6 bases). Germline values: CDR1 SEHNR, CDR2 FQNEAQ (reference sequence). The V gene lost 4 bases and the J gene lost 4 bases, with 8 bases spanning the gap. The CDR3 has 13 residues. CDR3 coding DNA: TGTGCCAGCAGCTCGGGACTTTACAATGAGCAGTTCTTC. Translation gives CASSSGLYNEQFF.

The count of this clone is one. This sequence joins TRBV7-3 and TRBJ1-1; TRBD1 agrees at 7 bases. The CDR3 length is 14 residues. Trimming at V came to 2 bases and at J to 1 base, leaving 1 base not matched to a gene. From germline, CDR1 is SGHTA and CDR2 FQGTGA. The CDR3 DNA sequence: TGTGCCAGCAGCTTAGACAGGGCGAACACTGAAGCTTTCTTT. Amino acid sequence: CASSLDRANTEAFF. Full variable domain (outside the CDR3, taken from reference TRBV7-3 and TRBJ1-1): GAGVSQTPSNKVTEKGKYVELRCDPISGHTALYWYRQSLGQGPEFLIYFQGTGAADDSGLPNDRFFAVRPEGSVSTLKIQRTERGDSAVYLCASSLDRANTEAFFGQGTRLTVV.

This chain uses TRBV3-1 (or the pseudogene TRBV3-2) with TRBJ1-1; 7 bases map to TRBD1. CDR1 is LGHDT and CDR2 is YNNKEL in the germline V gene (reference sequence). The CDR3 spans 16 residues. The V segment lost 4 bases and the J segment 0 bases; nucleotides outside the gene matches: 8. CDR3 protein: CASSRRQGGLNTEAFF. The CDR3 nucleotides read TGTGCCAGCAGCCGACGACAGGGTGGGCTGAACACTGAAGCTTTCTTT.

This clone was seen ten or more times. The gene calls are TRBV27 and TRBJ2-7, with D possibly matching TRBD2 (6 bases). CDR1 and CDR2 (germline): MNHEY, SMNVEV (reference sequence). The ends were cut back, 5 bases at V and 0 bases at J, with 14 bases in the middle. The CDR3 consists of 15 residues. Here the CDR3 reads CASSPAGSYSYEQYF. The DNA of the CDR3 is TGTGCCAGCAGTCCCGCGGGGTCTTACTCCTACGAGCAGTACTTC.

This chain links TRBV5-4 with TRBJ2-7, with D possibly matching TRBD2 (7 bases). The germline V gene encodes CDR1 SGHNT and CDR2 YYREEE (reference sequence). V lost 6 bases to trimming and J lost 1 base, with 23 bases between them. The CDR3 extends over 17 amino acids. The CDR3 is CASTPGSPGGPSYEQYF. CDR3 bases: TGTGCCAGCACCCCCGGATCTCCGGGGGGCCCTTCCTACGAGCAGTACTTC. The complete variable domain, with remaining parts taken from reference TRBV5-4 and TRBJ2-7, reads ETGVTQSPTHLIKTRGQQVTLRCSSQSGHNTVSWYQQALGQGPQFIFQYYREEENGRGNFPPRFSGLQFPNYSSELNVNALELDDSALYLCASTPGSPGGPSYEQYFGPGTRLTVT.